The rows below give T cell receptor beta chains drawn from one sample of a study of T cell changes during pregnancy in multiple sclerosis. Produced via immunoSEQ multiplex PCR; TCRdb's table is partial and in-frame only. In the table there are some 57,000 clones, roughly nine tenths of which are singletons. The input for sequencing was CD4+ T cells from peripheral blood mononuclear cells, taken in the first trimester of pregnancy. The receptors here all came from a female donor with multiple sclerosis, enrolled in a pregnancy study. Both conserved end residues are part of each CDR3. Each record gives: D gene, V gene, J gene, clone size, CDR3 DNA, CDR3 protein. D genes are given only for firm matches. The size entry is marked missing in some rows and otherwise reads once, few, many or a size class.

d_gene: -
v_gene: TRBV7-2
j_gene: TRBJ1-1
abundance: -
CDR3nt: TGTGCCAGCAGCTGGCGGGAGGGAACTGAAGCTTTCTTT
CDR3aa: CASSWREGTEAFF

d_gene: TRBD2
v_gene: TRBV5-1
j_gene: TRBJ2-3
abundance: -
CDR3nt: TGCGCCAGCAGCCGTGACGGGGGGGCGGTGGATACGCAGTATTTT
CDR3aa: CASSRDGGAVDTQYF

d_gene: -
v_gene: TRBV5-4
j_gene: TRBJ2-3
abundance: -
CDR3nt: TGTGCCAGCAGCTTGGGGCGGGTATCTAGCACAGATACGCAGTATTTT
CDR3aa: CASSLGRVSSTDTQYF

d_gene: TRBD1
v_gene: TRBV9
j_gene: TRBJ1-1
abundance: few
CDR3nt: TGTGCCAGCAGCCCGAGGGACAGCATGAACACTGAAGCTTTCTTT
CDR3aa: CASSPRDSMNTEAFF

d_gene: -
v_gene: TRBV4-2
j_gene: TRBJ1-4
abundance: -
CDR3nt: TGTGCCAGCAGCCAAGAGGAAAGGGGTGGGTTGGGGGAAAAACTGTTTTTT
CDR3aa: CASSQEERGGLGEKLFF

d_gene: -
v_gene: TRBV5-6
j_gene: TRBJ2-4
abundance: -
CDR3nt: TGTGCCAGCAGCCTCCAATTAACAGGCTCCGGATACTTC
CDR3aa: CASSLQLTGSGYF

d_gene: -
v_gene: TRBV7-2
j_gene: TRBJ1-5
abundance: -
CDR3nt: TGTGCCAGCAGCCCTCGTGTTAATCAGCCCCAGCATTTT
CDR3aa: CASSPRVNQPQHF

d_gene: TRBD1
v_gene: TRBV7-8
j_gene: TRBJ1-2
abundance: -
CDR3nt: TGTGCCAGCAGCCGGGGACAGGTCGGGGGCTACACCTTC
CDR3aa: CASSRGQVGGYTF

d_gene: TRBD2
v_gene: TRBV6-5
j_gene: TRBJ2-3
abundance: -
CDR3nt: TGTGCCAGCAGGCTAGCGGGGGGGAGAGATACGCAGTATTTT
CDR3aa: CASRLAGGRDTQYF

d_gene: -
v_gene: TRBV7-9
j_gene: TRBJ1-2
abundance: -
CDR3nt: TGTGCCAGCAGCTTAGCTCTCCCTAGCGATGGCTACACCTTC
CDR3aa: CASSLALPSDGYTF

d_gene: TRBD2
v_gene: TRBV9
j_gene: TRBJ2-5
abundance: -
CDR3nt: TGTGCCAGCAGCGTAGGGGAGGGGTGGGAGACCCAGTACTTC
CDR3aa: CASSVGEGWETQYF

d_gene: TRBD1
v_gene: TRBV5-6
j_gene: TRBJ1-3
abundance: -
CDR3nt: TGTGCCAGCAGCGGCTGGGGACAGGGAGGTGGAAACACCATATATTTT
CDR3aa: CASSGWGQGGGNTIYF

d_gene: -
v_gene: TRBV7-9
j_gene: TRBJ1-4
abundance: -
CDR3nt: TGTGCCAGCAGCTTATTTCTTTTGTTCGTTGAAAAACTGTTTTTT
CDR3aa: CASSLFLLFVEKLFF

d_gene: TRBD1
v_gene: TRBV19
j_gene: TRBJ1-4
abundance: -
CDR3nt: TGTGCCAGTAGTTTCCGGGGACAGGGAAGAGAAAAACTGTTTTTT
CDR3aa: CASSFRGQGREKLFF

d_gene: -
v_gene: TRBV27
j_gene: TRBJ1-5
abundance: -
CDR3nt: TGTGCCAGCAGTTTCTACGGGGTTCACCAGCCCCAGCATTTT
CDR3aa: CASSFYGVHQPQHF

d_gene: -
v_gene: TRBV6-4
j_gene: TRBJ1-6
abundance: -
CDR3nt: TGTGCCAGCAGGGTGGGCGATAATTCACCCCTCCACTTT
CDR3aa: CASRVGDNSPLHF

d_gene: -
v_gene: TRBV2
j_gene: TRBJ2-7
abundance: -
CDR3nt: TGTGCCAGCGGGGGGCAGGGGGGTACCTACGAGCAGTACTTC
CDR3aa: CASGGQGGTYEQYF

d_gene: -
v_gene: TRBV14
j_gene: TRBJ1-5
abundance: once
CDR3nt: TGTGCCAGCAGCTACGGTTTATCCGGTTCCCAGCATTTT
CDR3aa: CASSYGLSGSQHF

d_gene: -
v_gene: TRBV19
j_gene: TRBJ1-5
abundance: -
CDR3nt: TGTGCCAGTAGTATAGATACAACTCCCGGGAATCAGCCCCAGCATTTT
CDR3aa: CASSIDTTPGNQPQHF

d_gene: -
v_gene: TRBV4-3
j_gene: TRBJ1-3
abundance: -
CDR3nt: TGCGCCAGCAGCCAAGCTGTCGGGGGAGGAAACACCATATATTTT
CDR3aa: CASSQAVGGGNTIYF

d_gene: TRBD1
v_gene: TRBV10-3
j_gene: TRBJ2-6
abundance: once
CDR3nt: TGTGCCATCAGTCCACAGGGGAAAAACTCTGGGGCCAACGTCCTGACTTTC
CDR3aa: CAISPQGKNSGANVLTF

d_gene: TRBD1
v_gene: TRBV5-1
j_gene: TRBJ1-2
abundance: -
CDR3nt: TGCGCCAGCAGCCCCGGAGACAGGGCCCTCCTCTATGGCTACACCTTC
CDR3aa: CASSPGDRALLYGYTF

d_gene: -
v_gene: TRBV19
j_gene: TRBJ2-7
abundance: -
CDR3nt: TGTGCCAGTAGTATCGAACAGGGCCTGTACGAGCAGTACTTC
CDR3aa: CASSIEQGLYEQYF

d_gene: -
v_gene: TRBV2
j_gene: TRBJ2-5
abundance: -
CDR3nt: TGTGCCAGCAGTTCGGAGACCCAGTACTTC
CDR3aa: CASSSETQYF

d_gene: TRBD1
v_gene: TRBV5-6
j_gene: TRBJ2-3
abundance: -
CDR3nt: TGTGCCAGCAGCTTTTTCCCGGACAGGGGCCTTCAGCAGTATTTT
CDR3aa: CASSFFPDRGLQQYF

d_gene: TRBD2
v_gene: TRBV7-9
j_gene: TRBJ2-3
abundance: -
CDR3nt: TGTGCCAGCAGCTCGATCCCGGGACTAGCGGTGTCTACGCAGTATTTT
CDR3aa: CASSSIPGLAVSTQYF

d_gene: TRBD2
v_gene: TRBV7-2
j_gene: TRBJ2-5
abundance: -
CDR3nt: TGTGCCAGCAGCTTTCGGCTAGCGGGGGGTATGACCCAGTACTTC
CDR3aa: CASSFRLAGGMTQYF

d_gene: -
v_gene: TRBV16
j_gene: TRBJ2-3
abundance: -
CDR3nt: TGTGCCAGCAGCGCGGCGAGCACAGATACGCAGTATTTT
CDR3aa: CASSAASTDTQYF

d_gene: -
v_gene: TRBV4-3
j_gene: TRBJ1-4
abundance: -
CDR3nt: TGCGCCAGCAGCCAAGAGGCGGTCGGTTATGAAAAACTGTTTTTT
CDR3aa: CASSQEAVGYEKLFF

d_gene: -
v_gene: TRBV18
j_gene: TRBJ1-2
abundance: -
CDR3nt: TGTGCCAGCTCACCACCGGGGGCAGACTATGGCTACACCTTC
CDR3aa: CASSPPGADYGYTF

d_gene: -
v_gene: TRBV25-1
j_gene: TRBJ2-1
abundance: -
CDR3nt: TGTGCCAGCAGTCTCCTTCGGCCCGGGGATGAGCAGTTCTTC
CDR3aa: CASSLLRPGDEQFF

d_gene: TRBD1
v_gene: TRBV10-3
j_gene: TRBJ1-6
abundance: -
CDR3nt: TGTGCCATCACCCAGGGACAGTATAATTCACCCCTCCACTTT
CDR3aa: CAITQGQYNSPLHF

d_gene: -
v_gene: TRBV10-3
j_gene: TRBJ1-1
abundance: once
CDR3nt: TGTGCCATCAGTGAGAACTCTGAAGCTTTCTTT
CDR3aa: CAISENSEAFF

d_gene: TRBD1
v_gene: TRBV7-2
j_gene: TRBJ2-7
abundance: once
CDR3nt: TGTGCCAGCAGCCGGGACAGGAGCTCCTACGAGCAGTACTTC
CDR3aa: CASSRDRSSYEQYF

d_gene: -
v_gene: TRBV30
j_gene: TRBJ1-3
abundance: -
CDR3nt: TGTGCCGGGAGGGCTAAGGGGTTCCTATATTTT
CDR3aa: CAGRAKGFLYF

d_gene: -
v_gene: TRBV11-3
j_gene: TRBJ2-3
abundance: -
CDR3nt: TGTGCCAGCAGCAAAAACAGAGATACGCAGTATTTT
CDR3aa: CASSKNRDTQYF

d_gene: TRBD2
v_gene: TRBV6-1
j_gene: TRBJ2-3
abundance: -
CDR3nt: TGTGCCAGCAGTGATTCCATTGGAGCGGGGGAAATTGGAGATACGCAGTATTTT
CDR3aa: CASSDSIGAGEIGDTQYF

d_gene: -
v_gene: TRBV11-1
j_gene: TRBJ1-3
abundance: -
CDR3nt: TGTGCCAGCAGCCGAGGTGACGCTAACTCTGGAAACACCATATATTTT
CDR3aa: CASSRGDANSGNTIYF

d_gene: -
v_gene: TRBV6-6
j_gene: TRBJ1-1
abundance: -
CDR3nt: TGTGCCAGCAGTTGGTCCCCTGGCGGTGAAGCTTTCTTT
CDR3aa: CASSWSPGGEAFF

d_gene: -
v_gene: TRBV12-5
j_gene: TRBJ2-7
abundance: -
CDR3nt: TGTGCTAGTGGTAGGGGGGGGAGCTCCTACGAGCAGTACTTC
CDR3aa: CASGRGGSSYEQYF

d_gene: -
v_gene: TRBV5-6
j_gene: TRBJ2-3
abundance: -
CDR3nt: TGTGCCAGCAGCCCCACTCCCTTGGATACGCAGTATTTT
CDR3aa: CASSPTPLDTQYF

d_gene: -
v_gene: TRBV7-2
j_gene: TRBJ1-2
abundance: -
CDR3nt: TGTGCCAGCAGCTTCGGGTCCTATGGCTACACCTTC
CDR3aa: CASSFGSYGYTF

d_gene: TRBD2
v_gene: TRBV6-5
j_gene: TRBJ2-3
abundance: -
CDR3nt: TGTGCCAGCACCTCAGCGGGGGGCGGGGATACGCAGTATTTT
CDR3aa: CASTSAGGGDTQYF

d_gene: -
v_gene: TRBV6-1
j_gene: TRBJ1-3
abundance: -
CDR3nt: TGTGCCAGCAGTGCGGGAAACACCATATATTTT
CDR3aa: CASSAGNTIYF

d_gene: TRBD2
v_gene: TRBV28
j_gene: TRBJ2-7
abundance: -
CDR3nt: TGTGCCAGCAGTAGTCCTAGCGGCCCCTACGAGCAGTACTTC
CDR3aa: CASSSPSGPYEQYF

d_gene: TRBD1
v_gene: TRBV7-9
j_gene: TRBJ2-4
abundance: -
CDR3nt: TGTGCCAGCAGCGCACGGGACAGGGCGGACATTCAGTACTTC
CDR3aa: CASSARDRADIQYF

d_gene: TRBD1
v_gene: TRBV4-1
j_gene: TRBJ1-3
abundance: medium-sized
CDR3nt: TGCGCCAGCAGCCGTTCGGGACAGGGGTCTGGAAACACCATATATTTT
CDR3aa: CASSRSGQGSGNTIYF

d_gene: -
v_gene: TRBV29-1
j_gene: TRBJ1-4
abundance: -
CDR3nt: TGCAGCGTTGCACAAGGGCCGGGATATAATGAAAAACTGTTTTTT
CDR3aa: CSVAQGPGYNEKLFF